These 16 T cell receptor beta chains were sequenced from one sample in a study of molecular identifiers for immune sequencing clone quantification. TCRdb called the PCR reads again in MiXCR, with one record for every CDR3 protein. The sample gives fewer than 350,000 distinct CDR3 sequences, roughly a quarter of which show up once; about 0.74% is in the top ten. Sequencing input: naive CD8+ T cells from blood, with Jurkat cell RNA spiked in. Described subset: FACS-sorted CD8+CD4-CCR7+CD45RA+ naive T cells. The receptors were gathered from a human donor in good health. Some libraries in this study had Jurkat cell RNA spiked in.

This chain joins TRBV11-2 and TRBJ2-1; D is unclear. This CDR3 region has 13 residues. V lost 0 bases, J lost 6 bases, and 6 bases lay in between. The V gene's germline CDR1 is SGHAT and CDR2 FQNNGV. The CDR3 nucleotides are TGTGCCAGCAGCTTAGATCTGGGCAATGAGCAGTTCTTC. Amino acids: CASSLDLGNEQFF.

This clonotype showed up just a few times. DNA of the CDR3: TGTGCCAGCAGGGCTAACAGGGCAACCGGGGAGCTGTTTTTT. Its translation is CASRANRATGELFF. The chain is built from TRBV13 and TRBJ2-2, with a possible D match to TRBD1 (6 bases). Trimming took 6 bases from V and 5 from J, leaving 13 bases between them. The germline V gene has CDR1 PRHDT and CDR2 FYEKMQ (reference sequence). The CDR3 spans 14 residues.

At least ten counts were recorded for this clonotype. The chain joins TRBV7-2 to TRBJ2-3, with D possibly matching TRBD1 (7 bases). CDR1 and CDR2 from the germline V gene are SGHTA and FQGNSA. There are 14 residues in the CDR3. Trimming cost V 2 bases and J 4 bases, with 10 bases left between them. The CDR3 DNA sequence: TGTGCCAGCAGCTTAATCAGGGGGGCAGATACGCAGTATTTT. Protein: CASSLIRGADTQYF.

The V call is TRBV27, the J call TRBJ2-3; 9 nucleotides align to TRBD2. CDR3 length: 16 residues. V lost 4 bases to trimming and J lost 4 bases; unmatched junction nucleotides: 9. CDR1 is MNHEY, CDR2 SMNVEV, per germline (reference sequence). The CDR3 protein is CASSSVGGGASDTQYF. Here the CDR3 DNA reads TGTGCCAGCAGTTCCGTCGGCGGGGGGGCCTCAGATACGCAGTATTTT.

This clonotype was seen more than once but under ten times. Here the CDR3 reads CASTLGGAGSNTEAFF. The CDR3 DNA follows: TGTGCCAGCACCCTGGGGGGGGCAGGGTCGAACACTGAAGCTTTCTTT. The rearrangement uses TRBV6-2 or TRBV6-3 and TRBJ1-1, with D possibly being TRBD1 (6 bases). The CDR3 spans 16 residues. The germline CDR1 and CDR2 sequences are MNHEY and SVGEGT. V lost 7 bases, J lost 1 base, and 19 bases lay in between.

The chain recombines TRBV19 with TRBJ2-1; D is undetermined. V lost 2 bases to trimming and J lost 4 bases, with 15 bases between them. CDR1 and CDR2 (germline): LNHDA, SQIVND (reference sequence). The CDR3 extends over 16 amino acids. The CDR3 is CASSIRVSLQYNEQFF. The CDR3, as DNA: TGTGCCAGTAGTATAAGGGTCTCCCTCCAGTACAATGAGCAGTTCTTC.

The chain links TRBV7-2 to TRBJ2-3, with 9 bases aligning to TRBD2. The CDR3 consists of 16 residues. Per germline, CDR1 SGHTA and CDR2 FQGNSA. J lost 5 bases, V lost 4 bases, and 10 bases had no gene match. CDR3 region: CASSSVAGARRDTQYF. The CDR3 DNA reads TGTGCCAGCAGCTCAGTAGCGGGGGCAAGGAGAGATACGCAGTATTTT. Variable domain in full (rest from reference TRBV7-2 and TRBJ2-3): GAGVSQSPSNKVTEKGKDVELRCDPISGHTALYWYRQSLGQGLEFLIYFQGNSAPDKSGLPSDRFSAERTGGSVSTLTIQRTQQEDSAVYLCASSSVAGARRDTQYFGPGTRLTVL.

This clonotype was seen many times. The rearrangement links TRBV20-1 to TRBJ2-5; the D is unclear. The V gene lost 2 bases and the J gene lost 10 bases, with 11 bases spanning the gap. The CDR3 is 11 residues long. CDR1 is DFQATT and CDR2 is SNEGSKA in the germline V gene (reference sequence). The CDR3 DNA reads TGCAGTGCTAGATTTGACGACGGCCAGTACTTC. Amino acid sequence: CSARFDDGQYF.

In its sample, this clonotype was seen a few times. This rearrangement joins TRBV6-2 or TRBV6-3 to TRBJ2-7; TRBD1 is a possible D gene (5 bases). V shed 0 bases and J shed 4 bases, with 22 bases lying between them. Germline CDR1 MNHEY, CDR2 SVGEGT. The CDR3 length is 18 residues. The CDR3 loop reads CASSYSISRLLGAYEQYF. CDR3 coding DNA: TGTGCCAGCAGTTACTCGATTTCTCGGCTGCTTGGGGCATACGAGCAGTACTTC.

This clonotype was counted at least ten times. V is TRBV7-9 and J is TRBJ2-7; weak D call: TRBD2 (6 bases). The V end was cut by 0 bases, the J end by 10 bases, with 22 bases between. Germline assignment: CDR1 SEHNR and CDR2 FQNEAQ (reference sequence). The CDR3 is made up of 16 amino acids. The CDR3 protein is CASSLAVAGLGTGQYF. In nucleotides, the CDR3 is TGTGCCAGCAGCTTAGCCGTGGCGGGGTTAGGCACCGGCCAGTACTTC.

This clonotype was seen a few times. This rearrangement joins TRBV6-5 to TRBJ2-1; 7 bases agree with TRBD2. V lost 4 bases to trimming and J lost 0 bases; unmatched junction nucleotides: 9. The CDR3 extends over 17 amino acids. Germline V lookup: CDR1 MNHEY, CDR2 SVGAGI. The CDR3 DNA sequence: TGTGCCAGCAGTTCCCCGGTAGCGGGCCGCTCCTACAATGAGCAGTTCTTC. Its translation: CASSSPVAGRSYNEQFF.

This clonotype was seen ten or more times. The chain uses TRBV6-1 and TRBJ2-3; D perhaps matches TRBD2 (5 bases). With 8 bases removed from V and 6 bases from J, the gap between germline ends came to 24 bases. The CDR3 has 16 residues. CDR1 and CDR2 from the germline V gene are MNHNS and SASEGT. Here the CDR3 DNA reads TGTGCCAGCTCCTATCCTCGGGAAGTAGTGGCCGATACGCAGTATTTT. Translation gives CASSYPREVVADTQYF.

Concerning this clonotype: It may be a read error: a sequence one base away is much more abundant. This chain links TRBV7-2 with TRBJ2-1; TRBD2 is a possible D gene (7 bases). CDR3 length: 17 amino acids. Between the trimmed V and J ends, which lost 6 bases and 3 bases, there was a span of 21 bases. Germline lookup yields CDR1 SGHTA and CDR2 FQGNSA. CDR3 region: CTSSQSGDMEFYNEQFF. The CDR3 bases are TGTACCAGCAGTCAAAGCGGGGACATGGAATTCTACAATGAGCAGTTCTTC.

There are many counts of this clonotype. The rearrangement links TRBV7-9 to TRBJ2-2; D is undetermined. Trimming pared 2 bases from V and 2 bases from J, leaving 3 bases between. The germline CDR1 and CDR2 sequences are SEHNR and FQNEAQ (reference sequence). The length of the CDR3 is 13 residues. The CDR3 DNA reads as TGTGCCAGCAGCTTACCAAACACCGGGGAGCTGTTTTTT. It translates to CASSLPNTGELFF. The entire variable domain, with the rest obtained from reference TRBV7-9 and TRBJ2-2, is as follows: DTGVSQNPRHKITKRGQNVTFRCDPISEHNRLYWYRQTLGQGPEFLTYFQNEAQLEKSRLLSDRFSAERPKGSFSTLEIQRTEQGDSAMYLCASSLPNTGELFFGEGSRLTVL.

This clonotype was seen a few times. The chain is built from TRBV20-1 and TRBJ2-5; 8 bases are shared with TRBD2. In germline, CDR1 is DFQATT, CDR2 SNEGSKA (reference sequence). There are 19 residues in the CDR3. V lost 5 bases and J lost 0; bases outside the gene matches: 20. The CDR3 nucleotides read TGCAGTGCTGTAAGCGGGAGAGTCGGCCGGAAGGAGTACCAAGAGACCCAGTACTTC. Protein: CSAVSGRVGRKEYQETQYF.

This clonotype came up a few times. This CDR3 is CASRRIDRATSTDTQYF. The CDR3 DNA reads TGTGCCAGCAGACGGATAGACAGAGCTACTAGCACAGATACGCAGTATTTT. The chain recombines TRBV2 with TRBJ2-3, with D possibly being TRBD1 (5 bases). The CDR3 has 17 amino acids. V dropped 6 bases and J dropped 0 bases, with 19 bases sitting between them. Germline V gene sequence: CDR1 SNHLY, CDR2 FYNNEI.